This T cell receptor beta chain was recovered during a study of shared clonotypes between healthy human individuals. Of note for this clone: Different DNA sequences within this sample yield the same CDR3.

The investigators split CD4+ cells into a CD45RA+ naive subset and a CD45RA-negative memory subset. The assay was immunoSEQ multiplex PCR, and TCRdb's table has in-frame clones only and misses some. The sample records under 2.5 million clones, roughly 92% being singletons. The specimen was naive CD4+ T cells from PBMCs. The subset is: CD45RA+ positively selected. This clonotype was obtained from a man between 18 and 29 years old in good health. Some clones in this sample may be carry-over from other donors' samples.

CDR3 amino acids: CSARGHNEQFF. The CDR3 DNA follows: TGCAGTGCTAGGGGTCACAATGAGCAGTTCTTC. J is TRBJ2-1 and V is TRBV20-1, with D unclear. Germline CDR1 DFQATT, CDR2 SNEGSKA (reference sequence). Trimming cost V 3 bases and J 5 bases, with 5 bases left between them. This CDR3 contains 11 residues.